Shown below are 16 T cell receptor beta chains from a single sample sequenced in a study of naive and memory T cell subsets. The beta constant-region primer was an equimolar mix of two oligonucleotides covering TRBC1 and TRBC2. MiXCR, run by TCRdb on the UMI-ligation and nested PCR reads, gives a single entry per CDR3 protein. The sample lists under 40,000 distinct CDR3 sequences, about an eighth seen once, with 22% in the top ten. Sequenced: effector memory CD4+ T cells from blood. Sample subset: effector memory, CD45RA- CD27-. Receptors were obtained from a human donor in good health.

This clonotype came up many times. The chain couples TRBV7-3 to TRBJ2-1; the match to TRBD2 covers 8 bases. The germline V gene has CDR1 SGHTA and CDR2 FQGTGA. The length of the CDR3 is 16 residues. J was trimmed by 0 bases and V by 2 bases; bases with no gene match: 3. This CDR3 is CASSLAGTSSYNEQFF. The CDR3 DNA follows: TGTGCCAGCAGCTTAGCCGGGACTAGCTCCTACAATGAGCAGTTCTTC. Filled out from reference TRBV7-3 and TRBJ2-1, the complete variable domain reads GAGVSQTPSNKVTEKGKYVELRCDPISGHTALYWYRQSLGQGPEFLIYFQGTGAADDSGLPNDRFFAVRPEGSVSTLKIQRTERGDSAVYLCASSLAGTSSYNEQFFGPGTRLTVL.

The chain joins TRBV7-9 to TRBJ2-3; D remains ambiguous. The CDR3 sequence is 14 residues long. CDR1 and CDR2 from the germline V gene are SEHNR and FQNEAQ (reference sequence). V dropped 1 base and J dropped 2 bases, with 7 bases sitting between them. CDR3 residues: CASSLVYHTDTQYF. CDR3 bases: TGTGCCAGCAGCTTAGTTTACCACACAGATACGCAGTATTTT.

This clonotype has at least ten counts. CDR3 region: CSAETGTSGRSDIQYF. The CDR3 nucleotides read TGCAGTGCCGAGACCGGGACTAGCGGGAGGAGCGACATTCAGTACTTC. The chain employs TRBV20-1 and TRBJ2-4, with TRBD2 matching over 15 bases. Germline V CDR1 and CDR2: DFQATT, SNEGSKA (reference sequence). V shed 6 bases and J 8 bases; nucleotides not matched to a gene: 11. This CDR3 contains 16 residues.

This clonotype rates as medium-sized. The V and J genes are TRBV7-2 and TRBJ2-6; 10 bases match TRBD2. The germline gives CDR1 SGHTA, CDR2 FQGNSA. This CDR3 is built from 17 residues. The trim removed 6 bases at V and 2 bases at J, leaving 7 bases unmatched. CDR3 residues: CASSYPSGSAGANVLTF. In DNA, the CDR3 is TGTGCCAGCAGTTACCCTAGCGGGAGTGCTGGGGCCAACGTCCTGACTTTC.

This clonotype was counted only a few times. The chain links TRBV12-3 or TRBV12-4 to TRBJ2-7; D gene unclear. CDR3 length: 13 residues. V shed 6 bases and J shed 4 bases, with 13 bases lying between them. The CDR3 bases are TGTGCCAGCAGACACCGCTGGCGGTACGAGCAGTACTTC. Protein: CASRHRWRYEQYF.

This clonotype came up a few times. The V gene is TRBV20-1, the J gene TRBJ1-6; D unresolved. V gave up 5 bases and J gave up 0 bases, with 17 bases separating them. The germline CDR1 and CDR2 sequences are DFQATT and SNEGSKA (reference sequence). The CDR3 sequence is 17 residues long. CDR3 DNA: TGCAGTGCTCCCTTCGACCTGCTGCGCTCCTATAATTCACCCCTCCACTTT. It yields the protein CSAPFDLLRSYNSPLHF.

Many counts were recorded for this clonotype. The chain has TRBV7-2 and TRBJ2-7; 8 nucleotides line up with TRBD2. This CDR3 comprises 15 residues. Trimming took 7 bases from V and 0 from J; bases not matched to a gene: 8. The V gene's germline CDR1 is SGHTA and CDR2 FQGNSA. The CDR3 region is CASTIKRESSYEQYF. CDR3 nucleotides: TGTGCCAGCACAATAAAGCGGGAGAGCTCCTACGAGCAGTACTTC.

J is TRBJ2-7 and V is TRBV28, with D maybe TRBD1 (6 bases). Germline V CDR1 and CDR2: MDHEN, SYDVKM. The CDR3 contains 16 residues. V was clipped by 7 bases and J by 0 bases, with 19 bases between them. CDR3 amino acids: CASTPTGFVSSYEQYF. The CDR3 coding sequence is TGTGCCAGCACCCCAACAGGGTTCGTTAGCTCCTACGAGCAGTACTTC. The full variable domain, completed using reference TRBV28 and TRBJ2-7, is DVKVTQSSRYLVKRTGEKVFLECVQDMDHENMFWYRQDPGLGLRLIYFSYDVKMKEKGDIPEGYSVSREKKERFSLILESASTNQTSMYLCASTPTGFVSSYEQYFGPGTRLTVT.

This clonotype was counted ten times or more. The chain employs TRBV4-2 and TRBJ1-1; D gene ambiguous. Trimming left V 4 bases short and J 0 bases short, with 9 bases between. The CDR3 has 14 amino acids. Germline CDR1 LGHNA, CDR2 YNFKEQ. For the CDR3, the DNA is TGTGCCAGCAGCCCGGCCTATCTGAACACTGAAGCTTTCTTT. Its translation is CASSPAYLNTEAFF.

In this sample, this clonotype turned up many times. The chain uses TRBV25-1 and TRBJ2-7, with D possibly being TRBD1 or TRBD2 (5 bases each). This CDR3 spans 15 amino acids. Between the trimmed V and J ends, which lost 4 bases and 9 bases, there was a span of 22 bases. CDR1 MGHDK and CDR2 SYGVNS come from the germline V gene. Here the CDR3 reads CASSGAGSSGAVQYF. As DNA, the CDR3 is TGTGCCAGCAGTGGCGCTGGGTCCTCCGGGGCGGTGCAGTACTTC.

This clonotype was counted between two and nine times. This chain connects TRBV6-2 or TRBV6-3 to TRBJ2-1; maybe TRBD2 (6 bases). Germline CDR1 reads MNHEY; CDR2 reads SVGEGT. Trimming took 6 bases from V and 9 from J, leaving 24 bases between them. The length of the CDR3 is 16 residues. CDR3 amino acids: CASRRAGTGLTAEQFF. The CDR3 coding sequence is TGTGCCAGCAGACGGGCCGGGACTGGCCTGACGGCTGAGCAGTTCTTC.

The gene calls are TRBV7-2 and TRBJ2-7, with unresolved D. The V end was cut by 2 bases, the J end by 3 bases, with 11 bases between. CDR3 size: 14 residues. Germline-derived CDR1 and CDR2 are SGHTA and FQGNSA. In DNA, the CDR3 is TGTGCCAGCAGCTTAAGTGGCACCGACTACGAGCAGTACTTC. It specifies CASSLSGTDYEQYF.

The sample holds many counts of this clonotype. This chain connects TRBV25-1 to TRBJ2-6; unclear D gene. This CDR3 region has 15 residues. Per germline, CDR1 MGHDK and CDR2 SYGVNS. Trimming took off 3 bases at V and 0 bases at J, with 6 bases between the two ends. CDR3: CASSEMLSGANVLTF. In nucleotides, the CDR3 is TGTGCCAGCAGTGAGATGCTCTCTGGGGCCAACGTCCTGACTTTC.

In its sample, this clonotype was seen a few times. The rearrangement links TRBV3-1 to TRBJ1-3, with D perhaps matching TRBD1 (5 bases). Trimming removed 3 bases at V and 4 bases at J, with 13 bases between. Germline V lookup: CDR1 LGHDT, CDR2 YNNKEL (reference sequence). The CDR3 consists of 15 residues. This CDR3 reads CASSQAGFSGNTIYF. For the CDR3, the DNA is TGTGCCAGCAGCCAGGCAGGGTTTTCAGGAAACACCATATATTTT.

The CDR3 sequence: CASSSVAGGMDTGELFF. In DNA form, the CDR3 reads TGTGCCAGCAGTTCCGTAGCGGGAGGTATGGACACCGGGGAGCTGTTTTTT. V and J are TRBV27 and TRBJ2-2, with TRBD2 identical over 10 bases. V shed 4 bases, J shed 3 bases, and the junction held 8 bases outside the gene matches. Germline values: CDR1 MNHEY, CDR2 SMNVEV (reference sequence). The CDR3 is made up of 17 amino acids.

This chain connects TRBV6-2 or TRBV6-3 to TRBJ2-4; D is unresolved. The CDR3 runs 16 residues. Per germline, CDR1 MNHEY and CDR2 SVGEGT. Trimming left V 0 bases short and J 7 bases short, with 16 bases between. The CDR3 coding sequence is TGTGCCAGCAGTTACTCGGGGATCCCCCCGAAGAACATTCAGTACTTC. Translation: CASSYSGIPPKNIQYF.